Shown below are 25 T cell receptor beta chains from a single sample sequenced in a study of spatial heterogeneity in lung cancer. TCRdb independently ran MiXCR on the 5' RACE reads; one entry per CDR3 protein. Of roughly 7,700 distinct CDR3 sequences listed, around an eighth are singletons. Overall study findings and caveats: The study found that expanded intratumoral alpha and beta TCR counts tracked tumor mutation counts.

Their antigen targets remain unknown. Indicated time point: sample taken at primary tumor resection. The material sequenced was lung tumor tissue, taken at surgery. All receptors come from a male donor with early-stage non-small cell lung cancer.

At least ten counts were recorded for this clonotype. This beta chain appears as a stray read in a library generated for alpha chains; its size is not informative. V and J are TRBV7-9 and TRBJ1-1; 7 bases align to TRBD1. Germline V lookup: CDR1 SEHNR, CDR2 FQNEAQ (reference sequence). With 10 bases clipped from V and 1 base from J, the junction kept 9 bases outside the gene matches. The CDR3 extends over 14 amino acids. CDR3 coding DNA: TGTGCCACCAATTCAGGGGGTCGGAACACTGAAGCTTTCTTT. This translates into CATNSGGRNTEAFF. Full variable domain (remainder filled in from reference TRBV7-9 and TRBJ1-1): DTGVSQNPRHKITKRGQNVTFRCDPISEHNRLYWYRQTLGQGPEFLTYFQNEAQLEKSRLLSDRFSAERPKGSFSTLEIQRTEQGDSAMYLCATNSGGRNTEAFFGQGTRLTVV.

By its share, this clonotype is medium-sized. This beta chain is an off-target read within a library intended for alpha chains, so its frequency means little. CDR3 nucleotide sequence: TGTGCCAGCAGCTTAATTAGCGGGAGTGGCACAGATACGCAGTATTTT. It translates to CASSLISGSGTDTQYF. The rearrangement joins TRBV7-2 to TRBJ2-3, with 9 bases fitting TRBD2. The germline V gene has CDR1 SGHTA and CDR2 FQGNSA. This CDR3 is 16 amino acids long. The V gene end was trimmed by 2 bases and the J gene end by 1 base; junction bases not matched to a gene: 4.

This clonotype was recorded many times. Little can be read into the size of this beta chain, an off-target read in a library designed for alpha chains. CDR3: CASSEEFTPDTQYF. The CDR3 region has the DNA TGCGCCAGCAGTGAAGAGTTTACGCCAGATACGCAGTATTTT. J is TRBJ2-3 and V is TRBV10-1; no clear D. The CDR3 is 14 residues long. The V end lost 3 bases, the J end lost 4 bases, and 11 bases lay between the germline ends. Germline CDR1 and CDR2: WNHNN and SYGVQD (reference sequence).

This clonotype was seen at least ten times. This beta chain turned up in a library designed for alpha chains; as an off-target read, its abundance says little. The V and J genes are TRBV18 and TRBJ2-7; 8 bases line up with TRBD2. CDR3 length: 15 residues. CDR1 KGHSH and CDR2 LQKENI come from the germline V gene. Trimming cost V 3 bases and J 5 bases; bases outside gene matches: 9. As DNA, the CDR3 is TGTGCCAGCTCACCGGTAGCGGGAACGGCTCACGAGCAGTACTTC. This encodes CASSPVAGTAHEQYF.

There are many counts of this clonotype. Because the library targeted alpha chains, this beta chain is an off-target read whose size means little. The CDR3, as DNA: TGTGCCAGCAGCTTGGCTTCGAACACTGAAGCTTTCTTT. It specifies CASSLASNTEAFF. The rearrangement uses TRBV5-4 and TRBJ1-1, with D unresolved. V was shortened by 0 bases and J by 1 base, with 4 bases between the two germline ends. Germline CDR1 SGHNT, CDR2 YYREEE (reference sequence). The CDR3 has 13 amino acids.

In this sample, this clonotype turned up many times. Within a library made for alpha chains, this beta chain is off target, and its count is uninformative. The chain has TRBV24-1 and TRBJ2-5; no definite D call. V was shortened by 4 bases and J by 2 bases, with 13 bases between the two germline ends. CDR3 length: 15 amino acids. Germline V gene lookup returns CDR1 KGHDR and CDR2 SFDVKD. This chain's CDR3 is CATSEMGRGQETQYF. The DNA of the CDR3 is TGTGCCACCAGTGAAATGGGAAGAGGACAAGAGACCCAGTACTTC.

Regarding this clonotype: This beta chain was picked up by a library intended for alpha chains and is off target, so its count carries little meaning. The chain joins TRBV7-9 to TRBJ2-3, with D hard to call. The CDR3 runs to 14 residues. Trimming removed 1 base from V and 4 bases from J, with 9 bases in between. Germline values: CDR1 SEHNR, CDR2 FQNEAQ (reference sequence). The CDR3 DNA reads as TGTGCCAGCAGCTTAGGAGTGGGCGCAGATACGCAGTATTTT. Protein: CASSLGVGADTQYF.

The table lists this clonotype with many counts. This beta chain turned up in a library designed for alpha chains; as an off-target read, its abundance says little. The CDR3 nucleotides are TGCGCCAGCAGCCAAGTTCCACAGGGGGCGGGAAGCACCGGGGAGCTGTTTTTT. Its translation is CASSQVPQGAGSTGELFF. The genes are TRBV4-1 and TRBJ2-2; 9 positions match TRBD1. The CDR3 extends over 18 amino acids. Germline V gene lookup returns CDR1 MGHRA and CDR2 YSYEKL. With V trimmed by 1 base and J by 4 bases, 10 bases remained unmatched.

Ten or more counts support this clonotype. As an off-target read in a library built for alpha chains, this beta chain has a frequency of little significance. This rearrangement joins TRBV28 to TRBJ2-5, with 7 positions matching TRBD1. This CDR3 comprises 17 residues. The V gene's germline CDR1 is MDHEN and CDR2 SYDVKM. With V trimmed by 5 bases and J by 7 bases, 19 bases remained unmatched. The CDR3 sequence: CASSDGPKTGIFGTQYF. In nucleotides, the CDR3 is TGTGCCAGCAGTGATGGTCCCAAGACAGGGATCTTCGGGACCCAGTACTTC.

This clonotype was seen only once. This beta chain is an unintended read in a library built for alpha chains; its size means little. The chain employs TRBV28 and TRBJ1-3; possibly TRBD1 for D (5 bases). Trimming stripped 3 bases from V and 8 bases from J, with 14 bases between. Germline V gene data show CDR1 as MDHEN and CDR2 as SYDVKM. The CDR3 covers 14 residues. In DNA form, the CDR3 reads TGTGCCAGCAGTTTCCCGGGCCGCAGGGACACCATATATTTT. Translation gives CASSFPGRRDTIYF. Together with reference TRBV28 and TRBJ1-3, the CDR3 gives the full variable domain: DVKVTQSSRYLVKRTGEKVFLECVQDMDHENMFWYRQDPGLGLRLIYFSYDVKMKEKGDIPEGYSVSREKKERFSLILESASTNQTSMYLCASSFPGRRDTIYFGEGSWLTVV.

This clonotype was detected many times. The library was built for alpha chains, so this beta chain is an off-target read and its size means little. The rearrangement joins TRBV10-3 to TRBJ2-7, with 13 bases identical to TRBD2. The CDR3 length is 16 residues. Germline V CDR1 and CDR2: ENHRY, SYGVKD. J lost 2 bases, V lost 2 bases, and 3 bases had no gene match. Here the CDR3 reads CAISELGTSGTYEQYF. DNA for the CDR3: TGTGCCATCAGTGAGCTGGGGACTAGCGGGACCTACGAGCAGTACTTC.

This clonotype was detected a few times. Found in a library prepared for alpha chains, this beta chain is an off-target read, and its abundance has little meaning. The J gene is TRBJ2-3, the V gene TRBV19; the D gene is possibly TRBD2 (6 bases). This CDR3 region has 14 residues. Germline loops: CDR1 LNHDA, CDR2 SQIVND (reference sequence). V lost 5 bases to trimming and J lost 3 bases, with 12 bases between them. The CDR3 sequence: CASSPGSGTDTQYF. CDR3 nucleotides: TGTGCCAGTAGTCCGGGAAGCGGGACAGATACGCAGTATTTT.

This clonotype has a handful of counts. This beta chain represents an off-target read in a library built for alpha chains; its size is of limited meaning. This rearrangement joins TRBV7-8 to TRBJ2-4; a weak D match, TRBD2 (6 bases). Trimming cost V 1 base and J 5 bases, with 12 bases left between them. This CDR3 comprises 15 residues. Germline V gives CDR1 SGHVS, CDR2 FQNEAQ. CDR3 in DNA: TGTGCCAGCAGCTTAGGCTGGGGAGGAGAAAACATTCAGTACTTC. Residues: CASSLGWGGENIQYF.

This clonotype was picked up many times. This beta chain came through as a stray read in a library set up for alpha chains, and its size says little. The chain joins TRBV10-3 to TRBJ1-5; no clear D gene. This CDR3 comprises 15 residues. V lost 4 bases to trimming and J lost 0 bases, with 10 bases between them. Germline V gene data show CDR1 as ENHRY and CDR2 as SYGVKD. For the CDR3, the DNA is TGTGCCATCAGTGTTGACGGACCTAGCAATCAGCCCCAGCATTTT. It specifies CAISVDGPSNQPQHF.

This clonotype was seen repeatedly, ten times or more. This beta chain is an off-target read within a library intended for alpha chains, so its frequency means little. The rearrangement joins TRBV5-1 to TRBJ1-5; no clear D. Per the germline V gene, CDR1 is SGHRS and CDR2 is YFSETQ. The V end lost 4 bases, the J end lost 3 bases, and 11 bases lay between the germline ends. The CDR3 totals 14 residues. As DNA, the CDR3 is TGCGCCAGCAGCGTGAGCGGGGACAATCAGCCCCAGCATTTT. Protein sequence: CASSVSGDNQPQHF. Drawing the rest from reference TRBV5-1 and TRBJ1-5, the complete variable domain is KAGVTQTPRYLIKTRGQQVTLSCSPISGHRSVSWYQQTPGQGLQFLFEYFSETQRNKGNFPGRFSGRQFSNSRSEMNVSTLELGDSALYLCASSVSGDNQPQHFGDGTRLSIL.

This clonotype is classed as medium-sized. This beta chain represents an off-target read in a library built for alpha chains; its size is of limited meaning. V and J are TRBV14 and TRBJ1-2; D unresolved. CDR3 length equals 13 residues. V was clipped by 2 bases and J by 6 bases, with 10 bases between them. The germline CDR1 and CDR2 sequences are SGHDN and FVKESK. The CDR3: CASSQSGYHGYTF. CDR3 coding DNA: TGTGCCAGCAGCCAATCCGGTTATCATGGCTACACCTTC.

In its sample, this clonotype was seen many times. The library was prepared for alpha chains; this beta chain is a stray read, so its frequency means little. V gene TRBV2 combines with J gene TRBJ2-5; 10 bases agree with TRBD1. CDR1 is SNHLY and CDR2 is FYNNEI in the germline V gene. The trim removed 6 bases at V and 1 base at J, leaving 5 bases unmatched. This CDR3 is 15 amino acids long. The CDR3 protein is CASRADRGIQETQYF. The CDR3, as DNA: TGTGCCAGCAGAGCGGACAGGGGGATCCAAGAGACCCAGTACTTC.

This clonotype was found many times. Because the library targeted alpha chains, this beta chain is an off-target read whose size means little. The genes are TRBV5-1 and TRBJ2-2, with 10 bases that match TRBD1. The CDR3 sequence is 18 residues long. V was clipped by 3 bases and J by 6 bases; unmatched bases: 14. Germline V CDR1 and CDR2: SGHRS, YFSETQ. Here the CDR3 reads CASSYTPGSGTGAGELFF. The CDR3 DNA reads TGCGCCAGCAGCTACACACCCGGATCCGGGACAGGGGCCGGGGAGCTGTTTTTT.

This clonotype counts as medium-sized (0.01 to 0.1%). This beta chain is an unintended read in a library built for alpha chains; its size means little. J is TRBJ2-3 and V is TRBV7-9, with D possibly TRBD1 on 6 matching bases. This CDR3 is built from 15 residues. CDR1 is SEHNR, CDR2 FQNEAQ, per germline (reference sequence). V lost 5 bases and J 0 bases, leaving 12 bases between the germline ends. The chain's CDR3 is CASSPPGVSTDTQYF. Here the CDR3 DNA reads TGTGCCAGCAGCCCCCCAGGGGTTAGCACAGATACGCAGTATTTT.

This clonotype occurred many times. With the library built for alpha chains, this beta chain is off target and its frequency is not meaningful. This chain uses TRBV7-2 with TRBJ2-1; 12 bases are shared with TRBD2. CDR3 length: 15 residues. The germline V gene encodes CDR1 SGHTA and CDR2 FQGNSA. Unmatched junction bases numbered 5, after V lost 3 bases and J lost 8 bases. Here the CDR3 DNA reads TGTGCCAGCAGCTTCTCTAGCGGGAGGGTAGATGAGCAGTTCTTC. Translated: CASSFSSGRVDEQFF.

This clonotype appeared many times. A library prepared for alpha chains yielded this beta chain as an off-target read; its size is of little meaning. CDR3 in amino acids: CARPAEQYF. The DNA of the CDR3 is TGTGCCAGGCCAGCCGAGCAGTACTTC. The rearrangement links TRBV7-2 to TRBJ2-7; D unclear. Per the germline V gene, CDR1 is SGHTA and CDR2 is FQGNSA. This CDR3 has 9 residues. V lost 9 bases to trimming and J lost 6 bases, with 6 bases between them.

By its share, this clonotype is medium-sized. The library was built for alpha chains, so this beta chain is an off-target read and its size means little. The chain carries TRBV7-2 and TRBJ2-7, with D uncertain. From germline, CDR1 is SGHTA and CDR2 FQGNSA. Trimming removed 4 bases at V and 0 bases at J, with 4 bases between. The CDR3 consists of 12 residues. This CDR3 is CASSSYSYEQYF. The DNA of the CDR3 is TGTGCCAGCAGCTCCTACTCCTACGAGCAGTACTTC.

This clonotype was seen many times. Being off target in a library aimed at alpha chains, this beta chain has a size of little meaning. The chain is built from TRBV6-5 and TRBJ1-1; possibly TRBD1 for D (6 bases). Trimming pared 6 bases from V and 2 bases from J, leaving 19 bases between. This CDR3 region has 16 residues. Germline values: CDR1 MNHEY, CDR2 SVGAGI. The CDR3 DNA reads TGTGCCAGCAGGTTCCGGGGGGCCGCCCCCAACACTGAAGCTTTCTTT. This translates into CASRFRGAAPNTEAFF.

This clonotype is classed as medium-sized (0.01 to 0.1%). The size of this beta chain means little, since it is a stray read in a library made for alpha chains. V usage is TRBV6-6 and J usage is TRBJ1-1; D gene ambiguous. With 6 bases removed from V and 5 bases from J, the gap between germline ends came to 10 bases. Germline CDR1 and CDR2: MNHNY and SVGAGI (reference sequence). CDR3 length equals 12 residues. CDR3 loop: CASSNFGTEAFF. For the CDR3, the DNA is TGTGCCAGCAGCAACTTTGGGACTGAAGCTTTCTTT.

This clonotype was seen repeatedly, ten times or more. A library prepared for alpha chains yielded this beta chain as an off-target read; its size is of little meaning. The gene calls are TRBV7-9 and TRBJ2-7, with D tentatively TRBD2 (6 bases). The CDR3 sequence is 13 residues long. Germline CDR1 is SEHNR and CDR2 is FQNEAQ (reference sequence). V lost 7 bases, J lost 7 bases, and 17 bases lay in between. This CDR3 reads CASTRTNLREQYF. In nucleotides, the CDR3 is TGTGCCAGCACCCGGACTAACCTTCGTGAGCAGTACTTC. Together with reference TRBV7-9 and TRBJ2-7, the CDR3 gives the full variable domain: DTGVSQNPRHKITKRGQNVTFRCDPISEHNRLYWYRQTLGQGPEFLTYFQNEAQLEKSRLLSDRFSAERPKGSFSTLEIQRTEQGDSAMYLCASTRTNLREQYFGPGTRLTVT.